This T cell receptor (beta chain) was captured in a study of post-analysis software for immune sequencing data. Study-wide points: Controls showed lower frequencies than patients for five TRBV segments, and TRBV5-6, TRBV5-1 and TRBV20-1 were among these.

Comments on this clonotype: Its target is unknown.

Prepared TCR beta cDNA libraries contained unique molecular identifiers. TCRdb reanalysed the PCR reads using MiXCR and keeps one entry per CDR3 protein. This sample has roughly 870,000 distinct CDR3 sequences; 53% occur once, and the top ten carry 4% to 5.5%. The V end lost 5 bases, the J end lost 6 bases, and 13 bases lay between the germline ends. This CDR3 region has 13 residues. Germline V gene sequence: CDR1 SGHTA, CDR2 FQGNSA. This TCR derives from a girl between 10 and 17 years old with multiple sclerosis. Sequencing was performed on blood. The rearrangement uses TRBV7-2 and TRBJ1-2; no firm D call. CDR3 sequence: CASSPVTQDGYTF. CDR3 DNA sequence: TGTGCCAGCAGCCCCGTCACCCAGGATGGCTACACCTTC.